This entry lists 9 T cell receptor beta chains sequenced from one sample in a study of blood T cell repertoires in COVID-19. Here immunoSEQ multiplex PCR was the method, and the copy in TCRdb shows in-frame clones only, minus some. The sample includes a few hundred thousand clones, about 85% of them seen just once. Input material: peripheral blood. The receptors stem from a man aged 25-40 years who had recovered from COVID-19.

The CDR3 protein is CASSDRVRETQYF. DNA of the CDR3: TGTGCCAGCAGTGACAGGGTGAGAGAGACCCAGTACTTC. The rearrangement uses TRBV6-1 and TRBJ2-5; tentatively, D is TRBD1 (5 bases). This CDR3 has 13 amino acids. Germline CDR1 MNHNS, CDR2 SASEGT. Trimming took 3 bases from V and 4 from J, leaving 9 bases between them.

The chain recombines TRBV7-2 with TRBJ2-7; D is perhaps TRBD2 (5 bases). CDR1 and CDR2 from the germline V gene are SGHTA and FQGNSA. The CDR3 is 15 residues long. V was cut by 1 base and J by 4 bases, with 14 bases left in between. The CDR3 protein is CASSLEVGLGYEQYF. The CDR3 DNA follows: TGTGCCAGCAGCTTAGAGGTCGGACTCGGATACGAGCAGTACTTC.

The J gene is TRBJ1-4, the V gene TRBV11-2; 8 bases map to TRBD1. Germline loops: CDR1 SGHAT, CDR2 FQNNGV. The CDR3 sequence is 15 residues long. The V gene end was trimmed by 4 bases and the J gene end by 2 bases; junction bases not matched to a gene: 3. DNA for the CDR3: TGTGCCAGCAGCTCGGACAGGGTTACTAATGAAAAACTGTTTTTT. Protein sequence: CASSSDRVTNEKLFF. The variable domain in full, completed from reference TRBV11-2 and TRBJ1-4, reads EAGVAQSPRYKIIEKRQSVAFWCNPISGHATLYWYQQILGQGPKLLIQFQNNGVVDDSQLPKDRFSAERLKGVDSTLKIQPAKLEDSAVYLCASSSDRVTNEKLFFGSGTQLSVL.

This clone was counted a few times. This CDR3 is CASRLDMSNQPQHF. The CDR3 nucleotides read TGTGCCAGCAGACTCGACATGAGCAATCAGCCCCAGCATTTT. The V and J genes are TRBV2 and TRBJ1-5, with unresolved D. V was shortened by 6 bases and J by 1 base, with 10 bases between the two germline ends. CDR3 length: 14 amino acids. In germline, CDR1 is SNHLY, CDR2 FYNNEI. Complete variable domain (other parts from reference TRBV2 and TRBJ1-5): EPEVTQTPSHQVTQMGQEVILRCVPISNHLYFYWYRQILGQKVEFLVSFYNNEISEKSEIFDDQFSVERPDGSNFTLKIRSTKLEDSAMYFCASRLDMSNQPQHFGDGTRLSIL.

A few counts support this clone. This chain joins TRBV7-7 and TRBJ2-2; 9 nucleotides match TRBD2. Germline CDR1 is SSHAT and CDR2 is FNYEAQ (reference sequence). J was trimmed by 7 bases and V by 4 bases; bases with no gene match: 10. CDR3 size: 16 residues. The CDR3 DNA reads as TGTGCCAGCAGCTCGCAGCTAGCGGGGTTAGACGGGGAGCTGTTTTTT. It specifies CASSSQLAGLDGELFF.

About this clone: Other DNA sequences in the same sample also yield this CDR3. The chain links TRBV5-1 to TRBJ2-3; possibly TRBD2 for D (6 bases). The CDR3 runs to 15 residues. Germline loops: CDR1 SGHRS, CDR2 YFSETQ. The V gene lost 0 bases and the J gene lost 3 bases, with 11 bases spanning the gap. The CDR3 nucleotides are TGCGCCAGCAGCTTGGATCTGGGGAGGACAGATACGCAGTATTTT. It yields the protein CASSLDLGRTDTQYF.

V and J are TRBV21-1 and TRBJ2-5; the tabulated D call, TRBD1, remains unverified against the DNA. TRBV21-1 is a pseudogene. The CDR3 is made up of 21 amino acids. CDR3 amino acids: CARRRIAKQGSIPIQKRTQYF. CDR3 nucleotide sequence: TGTGCCAGACGCCGAATCGCTAAACAGGGCTCGATCCCGATACAGAAGAGAACCCAGTACTTC.

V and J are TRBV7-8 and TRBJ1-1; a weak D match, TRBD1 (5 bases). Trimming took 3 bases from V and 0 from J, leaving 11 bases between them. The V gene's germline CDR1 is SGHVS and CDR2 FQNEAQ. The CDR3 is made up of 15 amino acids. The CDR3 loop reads CASSFQGRVNTEAFF. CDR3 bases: TGTGCCAGCAGCTTCCAGGGCCGGGTGAACACTGAAGCTTTCTTT.

The CDR3 protein is CASSGGLHREETQYF. For the CDR3, the DNA is TGCGCCAGCAGCGGTGGACTTCACAGGGAGGAGACCCAGTACTTC. The gene calls are TRBV5-1 and TRBJ2-5; D perhaps matches TRBD1 (6 bases). CDR1 SGHRS and CDR2 YFSETQ come from the germline V gene. The CDR3 covers 15 residues. V lost 4 bases and J lost 5, with 18 bases in between.